The present TCR beta chain was sequenced within a study of T cell repertoires in cytomegalovirus infection. Each CDR3 protein gets one entry after TCRdb re-called the reads with MiXCR. Of 200,000 to 250,000 distinct CDR3 sequences listed, roughly 34% were seen once; the top ten hold over 45%. Comment on this clonotype: Antigen: not known. This sequence may be a read error, since a much larger clone differs from it by one base.

This CDR3 spans 11 amino acids. Trimming took off 5 bases at V and 5 bases at J, with 7 bases between the two ends. Germline-derived CDR1 and CDR2 are SEHNR and FQNEAQ (reference sequence). Material: CD8+ T cells from cultured PBMCs, obtained from culture after CMV antigen stimulation. The chain joins TRBV7-9 to TRBJ2-7; D unresolved. This receptor was obtained from a human donor in good health (CMV status not recorded). Some clones in this sample may be carry-over from other donors' samples. The CDR3 nucleotides read TGTGCCAGCAGCACCTTGAACGAGCAGTACTTC. Its protein product is CASSTLNEQYF.